This T cell receptor beta chain was found in a study of T cell changes during pregnancy in multiple sclerosis. Libraries were prepared by immunoSEQ multiplex PCR; TCRdb keeps only in-frame clonotypes and omits some of them. The sample has 13,000 or so clones; 88% are singletons. This clone was seen just once. V was cut by 3 bases and J by 0 bases, with 12 bases left in between. Germline-derived CDR1 and CDR2 are MRHNA and SNTAGT. The CDR3 contains 17 residues. The chain joins TRBV6-4 to TRBJ2-6; possible D gene TRBD1, 5 bases. The starting material was CD8+ T cells from peripheral blood mononuclear cells, obtained in the first trimester of pregnancy. This clonotype was obtained from a female donor with multiple sclerosis, enrolled in a pregnancy study. In DNA, the CDR3 is TGTGCCAGCAGTGATTTGGGGCCCGGCTCTGGGGCCAACGTCCTGACTTTC. It encodes CASSDLGPGSGANVLTF.